Sequencing of this T cell receptor beta chain was carried out in a study of shared clonotypes between healthy human individuals (dated by TCRdb to 2018 to 2021). With respect to the entire study: A couple of women and a few men aged 18 to 49 years were included in the cohort. For each donor, three plates each were used for CD4 naive and CD4 memory, two plates were used for CD8 naive, and one plate was used for CD8 memory. Libraries were prepared and TCR repertoires were sequenced by different laboratories using diverse techniques, in order to increase sequencing depth and limit assay-specific biases. Leukapheresis yielded between about 0.8 and 8.9 billion PBMCs per donor. To estimate repertoire size and how much clonotypes are shared between individuals, the study performed deep sequencing of blood TCR repertoires from a few healthy adults.

Using the deep immunoSEQ assay, TCR CDR3 regions were amplified from genomic DNA by multiplex PCR. Extracted genomic DNA from each cell subset was distributed evenly across all wells of several immunoSEQ 96-well plates, and each plate was treated as a replicate. Each replicate PCR for sorted subsets received about 200 ng genomic DNA, equal to roughly 30,000 T cell genomes. The purified libraries were quantified using a Qubit 3.0 fluorometer, sized with a Bioanalyzer 2100, and then quantified again using the KAPA Library Quantification kit. Every immunoSEQ 96-well plate was sequenced on a separate single-read 150-cycle Illumina NextSeq 550 flow cell. The paper's processing steps were these. Because the immunoSEQ output included only junctional sequences and no quality scores, the filtering could not be the same as the filtering used for full-length reads. Sequences were annotated with PyIR, a Python wrapper for IgBLAST v1.9, and V/J genes and CDR3 were assigned using IMGT germline references. Reads were removed for weak V/J assignments (E-value above 1e-6), missing CDR3, stop codons, out-of-frame junctions, or ambiguous translated residues. V3J clonotypes were defined by identical inferred V gene, J gene, and CDR3 amino acid sequence. The percentage overlap between two repertoires was calculated by dividing the number of shared unique clonotypes by the size of the smaller repertoire. Repertoire richness was assessed with RTK rarefaction, the Chao1 estimator, and Recon v2.1 estimates of unobserved clonotypes. For all TCRbeta clonotypes obtained by the gDNA method from four donors, generation probabilities were computed with OLGA. Drawn from immuneACCESS, this table holds only the in-frame rearrangements with V and J called that TCRdb kept. Clones are partly lost; checked studies trace under half to an unresolved V gene and leave the rest unexplained. V, J and clone size are those of that table, while D and trimming were read from the DNA. The sample table holds about 2.3 million clones, of which 85% to 95% were seen once. 0.3% to 0.4% of the sample is held by the ten biggest clonotypes.

Trimming removed 3 bases from V and 3 bases from J, leaving 8 bases between the germline ends. From cysteine to phenylalanine, the CDR3 is 13 amino acids long. The DNA shown is the 39-base CDR3, in frame from base 1. The CDR1 and CDR2 encoded by the germline V gene are KGHSH and LQKENI. General study outcomes and caveats: Rarefaction of sorted-subset datasets indicated incomplete sequencing despite the large sequencing depth. Sampling was limited to blood, and TCR repertoires in tissue likely differ from TCR repertoires in blood. Compared with non-shared clonotypes, clonotypes shared by all four sorted-subset donors had higher generation probabilities. Because the study included only a small number of donors, the genetic and exposure-history diversity represented was limited. Sharing across several donors was observed for around 5% of naive CD4, over 3% of naive CD8, roughly 2.4% of memory CD4, and less than 0.45% of memory CD8 clonotypes. Pairwise subsampling led to the expectation that sequencing depth would affect the degree of clonotype sharing among donors. Larger estimated clonotype richness was generally found for naive subsets than for memory subsets.

Concerning this clone itself: Its target antigen remains unknown. The sample holds no much larger clone one base away, and base qualities are not on file. The identical CDR3 is also encoded by other nucleotide sequences in the sample.

Donors were healthy HIV-negative adults with no recently reported acute infections or vaccinations. All donors were Caucasian adults living in Nashville, Tennessee, USA. CD4+ T cells were enriched through magnetic negative selection, after which naive cells were positively selected on CD45RA and the remaining negative fraction served as the memory subset. After blood collection by leukapheresis, PBMCs were isolated using Ficoll-Histopaque density gradient centrifugation and then cryopreserved in the vapor phase of liquid nitrogen. Analytical flow cytometry was used to check the purity and quantity of each magnetically sorted T cell population. Genomic DNA was isolated from each sorted fraction and quantified by UV absorbance on a Nanodrop 2000c.

The sample taken for sequencing was naive CD4+ T cells from PBMCs. Interpreted using the paper, the cell subset or site label stands for: CD45RA+ positively selected. This chain joins TRBV18 to TRBJ1-1; the D gene assignment is ambiguous. The receptor's source is a man younger than 30 in good health. Some clones in this sample may be carry-over from other donors' samples. The nucleotide sequence reads as follows: TGTGCCAGCTCACCTGGGGTTGACACTGAAGCTTTCTTT. Protein translation: CASSPGVDTEAFF.